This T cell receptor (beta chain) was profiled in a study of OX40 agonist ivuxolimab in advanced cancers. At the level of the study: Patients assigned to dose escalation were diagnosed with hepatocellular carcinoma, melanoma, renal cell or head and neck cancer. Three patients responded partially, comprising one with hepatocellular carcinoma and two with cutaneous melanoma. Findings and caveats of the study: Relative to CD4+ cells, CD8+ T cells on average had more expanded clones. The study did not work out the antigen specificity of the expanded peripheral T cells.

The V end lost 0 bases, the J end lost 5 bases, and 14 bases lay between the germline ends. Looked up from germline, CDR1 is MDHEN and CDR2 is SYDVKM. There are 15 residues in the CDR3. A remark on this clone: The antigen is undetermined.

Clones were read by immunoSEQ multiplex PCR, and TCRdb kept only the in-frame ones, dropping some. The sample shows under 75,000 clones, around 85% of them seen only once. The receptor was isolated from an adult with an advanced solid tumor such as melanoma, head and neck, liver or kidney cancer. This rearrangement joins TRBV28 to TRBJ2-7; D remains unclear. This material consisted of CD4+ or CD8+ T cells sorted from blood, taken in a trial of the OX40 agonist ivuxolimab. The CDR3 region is CASSLWANGADEQYF. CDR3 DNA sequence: TGTGCCAGCAGTTTATGGGCGAATGGCGCCGACGAGCAGTACTTC.